This TCR beta chain was recovered during a study of identical twins. General study results and limits: Invariant MAIT and iNKT cells may have partly biased zero-insertion analyses. An excess of low generation probability was shown by twin-shared out-of-frame alpha sequences.

To note about this clonotype: Its antigen is not identified. The junction departs from the called germline gene at one end, perhaps through a read error.

The cDNA had a unique molecular identifier and a template-switch universal primer site. TCRdb re-called the 5' RACE reads through MiXCR, storing one row per CDR3 protein. In the table there are around 450,000 distinct CDR3 sequences, 14% of which are singletons. This CDR3 contains 15 residues. CDR1 is DFQATT and CDR2 is SNEGSKA in the germline V gene (reference sequence). The same specimen was also included in a second study, on yellow fever vaccine responses in identical twins.

The sequenced material came from CD4+ T cells sorted from blood. The chain couples TRBV20-1 to TRBJ2-2; 8 positions agree with TRBD2. The TCR originated in a woman aged 18-35 years in good health. CDR3 in DNA: TGCTGTGCTAGGCAAGCGGGAGAGGTTACCGGGGAGCTGTTTTTT. Its translation is CCARQAGEVTGELFF.